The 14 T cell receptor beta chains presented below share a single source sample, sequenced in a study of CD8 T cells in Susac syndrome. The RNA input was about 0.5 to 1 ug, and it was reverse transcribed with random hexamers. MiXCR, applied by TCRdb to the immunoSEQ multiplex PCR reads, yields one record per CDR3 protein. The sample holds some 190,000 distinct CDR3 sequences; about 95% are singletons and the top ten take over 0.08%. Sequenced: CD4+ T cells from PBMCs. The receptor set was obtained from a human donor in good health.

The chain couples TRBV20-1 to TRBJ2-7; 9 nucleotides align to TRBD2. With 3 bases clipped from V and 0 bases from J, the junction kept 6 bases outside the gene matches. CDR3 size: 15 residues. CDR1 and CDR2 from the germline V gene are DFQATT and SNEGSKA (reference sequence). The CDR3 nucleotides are TGCAGTGCTAGTCCAGTAGCGGGAGCCTCCTACGAGCAGTACTTC. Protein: CSASPVAGASYEQYF.

CDR3 DNA sequence: TGTGCCTGGAGTGTCACAGGGCGAGGTGATACGCAGTATTTT. This codes for CAWSVTGRGDTQYF. The chain is built from TRBV30 and TRBJ2-3, with D possibly TRBD1 on 6 matching bases. The CDR3 consists of 14 residues. The V and J ends lost 0 bases and 6 bases respectively, with 13 bases between them. The V gene's germline CDR1 is GTSNPN and CDR2 SVGIG (reference sequence).

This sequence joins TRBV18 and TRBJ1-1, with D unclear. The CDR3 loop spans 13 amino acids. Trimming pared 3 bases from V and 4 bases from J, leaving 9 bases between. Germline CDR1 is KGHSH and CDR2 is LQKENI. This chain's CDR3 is CASSPSISTEAFF. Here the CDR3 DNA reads TGTGCCAGCTCACCTTCAATTTCCACTGAAGCTTTCTTT.

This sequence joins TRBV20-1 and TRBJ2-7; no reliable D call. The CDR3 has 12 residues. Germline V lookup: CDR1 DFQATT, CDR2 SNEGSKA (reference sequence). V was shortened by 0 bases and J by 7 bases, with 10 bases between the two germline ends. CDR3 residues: CSARDRQEEQYF. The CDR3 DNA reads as TGCAGTGCTAGAGACAGGCAGGAGGAGCAGTACTTC.

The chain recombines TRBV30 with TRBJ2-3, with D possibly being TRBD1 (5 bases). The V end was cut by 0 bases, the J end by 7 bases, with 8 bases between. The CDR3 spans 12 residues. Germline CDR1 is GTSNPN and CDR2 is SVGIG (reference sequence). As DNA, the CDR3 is TGTGCCTGGAGTGTAAGGGGCCATACGCAGTATTTT. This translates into CAWSVRGHTQYF.

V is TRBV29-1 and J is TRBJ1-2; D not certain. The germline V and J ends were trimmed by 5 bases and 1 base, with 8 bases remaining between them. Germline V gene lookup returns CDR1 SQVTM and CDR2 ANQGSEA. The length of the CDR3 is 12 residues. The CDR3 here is CSVIGDNYGYTF. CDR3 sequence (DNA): TGCAGCGTTATCGGGGATAACTATGGCTACACCTTC.

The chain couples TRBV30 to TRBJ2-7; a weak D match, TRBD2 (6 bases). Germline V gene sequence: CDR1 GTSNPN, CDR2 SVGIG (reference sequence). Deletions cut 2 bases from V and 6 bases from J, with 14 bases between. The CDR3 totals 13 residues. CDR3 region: CAWSRGGTAEQYF. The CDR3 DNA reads TGTGCCTGGAGTCGGGGTGGGACTGCCGAGCAGTACTTC.

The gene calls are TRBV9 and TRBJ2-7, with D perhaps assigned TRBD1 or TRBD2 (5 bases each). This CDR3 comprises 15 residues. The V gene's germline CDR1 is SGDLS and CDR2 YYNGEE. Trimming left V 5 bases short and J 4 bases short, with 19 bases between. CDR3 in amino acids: CASSLMGDGSYEQYF. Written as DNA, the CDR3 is TGTGCCAGCAGTCTTATGGGGGACGGTTCATACGAGCAGTACTTC. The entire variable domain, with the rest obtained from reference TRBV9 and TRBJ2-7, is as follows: DSGVTQTPKHLITATGQRVTLRCSPRSGDLSVYWYQQSLDQGLQFLIQYYNGEERAKGNILERFSAQQFPDLHSELNLSSLELGDSALYFCASSLMGDGSYEQYFGPGTRLTVT.

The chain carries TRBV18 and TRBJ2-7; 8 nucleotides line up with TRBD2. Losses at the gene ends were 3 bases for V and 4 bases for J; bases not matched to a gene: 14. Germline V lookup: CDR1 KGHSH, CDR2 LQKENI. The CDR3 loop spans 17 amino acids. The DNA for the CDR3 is TGTGCCAGCTCACCGGCGGTAGCGGGATTCTCCGCATACGAGCAGTACTTC. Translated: CASSPAVAGFSAYEQYF.

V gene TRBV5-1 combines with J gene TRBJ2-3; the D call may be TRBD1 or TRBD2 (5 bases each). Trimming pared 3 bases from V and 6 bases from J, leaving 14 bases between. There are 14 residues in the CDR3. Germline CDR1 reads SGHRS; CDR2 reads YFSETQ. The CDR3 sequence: CASSSSGPWDTQYF. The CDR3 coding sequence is TGCGCCAGCAGCTCGTCGGGGCCCTGGGATACGCAGTATTTT.

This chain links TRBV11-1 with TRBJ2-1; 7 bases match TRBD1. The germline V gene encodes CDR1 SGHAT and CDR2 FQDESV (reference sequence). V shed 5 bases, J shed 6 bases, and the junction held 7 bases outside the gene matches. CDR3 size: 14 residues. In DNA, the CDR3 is TGTGCCAGCAGCCGCACAGGGGTTCCCAATGAGCAGTTCTTC. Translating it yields CASSRTGVPNEQFF.

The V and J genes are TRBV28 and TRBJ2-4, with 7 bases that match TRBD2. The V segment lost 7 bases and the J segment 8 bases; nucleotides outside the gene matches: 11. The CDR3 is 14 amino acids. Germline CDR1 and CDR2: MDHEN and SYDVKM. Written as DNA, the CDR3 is TGTGCCAGCAACTGGGGGGGAGGGCCCCACATTCAGTACTTC. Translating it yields CASNWGGGPHIQYF.

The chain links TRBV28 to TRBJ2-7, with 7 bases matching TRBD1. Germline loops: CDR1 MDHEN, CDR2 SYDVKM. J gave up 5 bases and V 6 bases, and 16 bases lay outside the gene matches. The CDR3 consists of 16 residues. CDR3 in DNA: TGTGCCAGCAGAACCTCCGACAGGGTTCCGTTCCACGAGCAGTACTTC. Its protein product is CASRTSDRVPFHEQYF.

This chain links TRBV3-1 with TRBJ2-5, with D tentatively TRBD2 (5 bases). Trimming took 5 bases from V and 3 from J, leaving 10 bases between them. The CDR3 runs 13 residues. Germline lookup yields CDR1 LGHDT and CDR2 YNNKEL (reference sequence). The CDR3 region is CASSWTYKETQYF. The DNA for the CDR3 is TGTGCCAGCAGCTGGACTTATAAAGAGACCCAGTACTTC.